This TCR beta chain appears in the sequencing data of a study of sequential checkpoint blockade in melanoma. Study overall: After both sequences, patients received maintenance nivolumab. About 89 pretreatment tumor DNA samples were TCRβ immunosequenced. Matched biopsies came pretreatment and at week 13 for approximately 22 patients.

Described treatment: randomized to nivolumab then ipilimumab (arm A) or the reverse (arm B). In its sample, this clone was seen a few times. Its antigen is still unknown. The CDR3 spans 20 residues. Assay: immunoSEQ multiplex PCR; the TCRdb copy retains only in-frame clones and omits some. The sample lists around 2,300 clones, 12% to 15% occurring once. Study conclusions and caveats: Response in arm A was associated with pretreatment TIL clonality.

The sequenced sample was tumor tissue (inferred from file names), obtained from a patient given nivolumab and ipilimumab in sequence. This sequence was found in a human donor with melanoma. The V and J genes are TRBV7-5 and TRBJ2-1; the D call in the table, TRBD2, was not verified against the DNA. TRBV7-5 is an annotated pseudogene. The CDR3 sequence is CASSPGGLWAGGPRGNEQFF. DNA of the CDR3: TGTGCCAGCAGCCCGGGGGGACTATGGGCGGGAGGTCCACGTGGGAATGAGCAGTTCTTC.